The 26 T cell receptor beta chains below all came from one sample that was sequenced in a study of blood T cell repertoires in COVID-19. Data came from immunoSEQ multiplex PCR; TCRdb stores just in-frame clones and leaves some out. The sample holds 95,000 to 150,000 clones; approximately 90% are singletons and the top ten take more than 4%. Sequencing input: peripheral blood. These receptors were collected from a man aged 35 to 55 with acute or convalescent COVID-19.

The rearrangement joins TRBV7-8 to TRBJ1-2; D unresolved. V was shortened by 1 base and J by 6 bases, with 9 bases between the two germline ends. Germline values: CDR1 SGHVS, CDR2 FQNEAQ. This CDR3 is 13 amino acids long. The CDR3 here is CASSLVSRDGYTF. CDR3 DNA sequence: TGTGCCAGCAGCTTAGTCTCTCGGGATGGCTACACCTTC. Using reference TRBV7-8 and TRBJ1-2 for the parts outside the CDR3, the full variable domain is GAGVSQSPRYKVAKRGQDVALRCDPISGHVSLFWYQQALGQGPEFLTYFQNEAQLDKSGLPSDRFFAERPEGSVSTLKIQRTQQEDSAVYLCASSLVSRDGYTFGSGTRLTVV.

The chain couples TRBV30 to TRBJ1-3; a possible D gene is TRBD1 (6 bases). Trimming took 7 bases from V and 2 from J, leaving 15 bases between them. Germline V gives CDR1 GTSNPN, CDR2 SVGIG (reference sequence). The CDR3 consists of 14 residues. CDR3 nucleotides: TGTGCCTCAGATGGGGGCATAGCTGGAAACACCATATATTTT. Protein: CASDGGIAGNTIYF.

This sequence joins TRBV6-5 and TRBJ2-5, with D hard to call. V lost 0 bases, J lost 5 bases, and 7 bases lay in between. Germline lookup yields CDR1 MNHEY and CDR2 SVGAGI. The CDR3 extends over 13 amino acids. CDR3 residues: CASSYSRAETQYF. The CDR3 DNA reads TGTGCCAGCAGTTACTCCAGAGCGGAGACCCAGTACTTC.

The J gene is TRBJ2-5, the V gene TRBV19; TRBD2 aligns across 9 bases. CDR3 length: 18 residues. The germline CDR1 and CDR2 sequences are LNHDA and SQIVND (reference sequence). V was clipped by 3 bases and J by 2 bases; unmatched bases: 13. The CDR3: CASSILSKAGGLQETQYF. CDR3 coding DNA: TGTGCCAGTAGTATTTTGTCGAAGGCGGGAGGGTTACAAGAGACCCAGTACTTC.

J is TRBJ1-1 and V is TRBV27, with D perhaps TRBD1 (6 bases). Between the trimmed V and J ends, which lost 5 bases and 0 bases, there was a span of 10 bases. The germline V gene has CDR1 MNHEY and CDR2 SMNVEV (reference sequence). The CDR3 is 14 amino acids. In nucleotides, the CDR3 is TGTGCCAGCAGTCCGACAGGCTTGAACACTGAAGCTTTCTTT. This gives the protein CASSPTGLNTEAFF.

V gene TRBV10-1 combines with J gene TRBJ1-5, with D maybe TRBD1 (5 bases). Trimming shortened V by 7 bases and J by 3 bases, and 13 bases separated the two germline ends. The CDR3 runs to 14 residues. Germline V gene lookup returns CDR1 WNHNN and CDR2 SYGVQD (reference sequence). CDR3 coding DNA: TGCGCCAGCACCGGGAGCAGGGTCAATCAGCCCCAGCATTTT. It codes for CASTGSRVNQPQHF.

The chain has TRBV15 and TRBJ2-3, with 7 bases that match TRBD2. Per the germline V gene, CDR1 is LNHNV and CDR2 is YYDKDF (reference sequence). This CDR3 has 16 residues. Unmatched junction bases numbered 9, after V lost 3 bases and J lost 3 bases. The CDR3 reads CATSRPTSVVTDTQYF. As DNA, the CDR3 is TGTGCCACCAGCAGGCCCACTAGCGTAGTTACAGATACGCAGTATTTT.

This chain links TRBV3-1 (or the pseudogene TRBV3-2) with TRBJ2-1; tentatively, D is TRBD1 (5 bases). V dropped 3 bases and J dropped 6 bases, with 12 bases sitting between them. The CDR3 runs 14 residues. CDR1 and CDR2 from the germline V gene are LGHDT and YNNKEL (reference sequence). The CDR3 nucleotides read TGTGCCAGCAGCCATCCGCAAACAGGCAATGAGCAGTTCTTC. Its translation is CASSHPQTGNEQFF.

The genes are TRBV10-1 and TRBJ1-5, with TRBD1 matching 10 bases. V was pared by 4 bases and J by 1 base, with 16 bases of the junction left unmatched. This CDR3 spans 20 amino acids. Germline assignment: CDR1 WNHNN and CDR2 SYGVQD (reference sequence). The CDR3 protein is CASSVPGTGEGVYSNQPQHF. CDR3 DNA: TGCGCCAGCAGTGTCCCCGGGACAGGGGAGGGGGTATACAGCAATCAGCCCCAGCATTTT.

This clone was counted many times. The chain combines TRBV9 with TRBJ1-2, with D maybe TRBD1 (6 bases). The germline V gene has CDR1 SGDLS and CDR2 YYNGEE. Trimming stripped 3 bases from V and 1 base from J, with 13 bases between. The CDR3 consists of 15 residues. The CDR3 sequence is CASSATLQGNYGYTF. In DNA form, the CDR3 reads TGTGCCAGCAGCGCAACCCTACAGGGTAACTATGGCTACACCTTC.

The rearrangement uses TRBV7-8 and TRBJ1-3, with D perhaps matching TRBD1 (6 bases). CDR3 length: 14 amino acids. Germline V lookup: CDR1 SGHVS, CDR2 FQNEAQ. Between the trimmed V and J ends, which lost 5 bases and 5 bases, there was a span of 13 bases. CDR3 DNA: TGTGCCAGCAGCCCCGCCACAGGGAGAAACACCATATATTTT. Translation: CASSPATGRNTIYF.

This clone was observed a handful of times. The rearrangement joins TRBV7-9 to TRBJ2-1, with 7 positions matching TRBD1. There are 14 residues in the CDR3. V lost 6 bases, J lost 10 bases, and 12 bases stayed unmatched. The germline CDR1 and CDR2 sequences are SEHNR and FQNEAQ (reference sequence). CDR3 coding DNA: TGTGCCAGCAGTTTAACTACCGGGACAGAAGAGCAGTTCTTC. Translated, it gives CASSLTTGTEEQFF.

The chain carries TRBV7-3 and TRBJ1-1; the D is unclear. CDR1 is SGHTA and CDR2 is FQGTGA in the germline V gene. V shed 2 bases and J shed 0 bases, with 13 bases lying between them. This CDR3 has 16 amino acids. The CDR3 reads CASSLESPSMNTEAFF. CDR3 DNA: TGTGCCAGCAGCTTAGAAAGTCCGAGCATGAACACTGAAGCTTTCTTT.

The chain recombines TRBV11-2 with TRBJ1-5; D ambiguous. Germline V gene data show CDR1 as SGHAT and CDR2 as FQNNGV. Deletions cut 0 bases from V and 3 bases from J, with 3 bases between. This CDR3 has 13 residues. The chain's CDR3 is CASSLDVNQPQHF. CDR3 bases: TGTGCCAGCAGCTTAGACGTCAATCAGCCCCAGCATTTT. The variable domain in full, with the rest retrieved from reference TRBV11-2 and TRBJ1-5, is EAGVAQSPRYKIIEKRQSVAFWCNPISGHATLYWYQQILGQGPKLLIQFQNNGVVDDSQLPKDRFSAERLKGVDSTLKIQPAKLEDSAVYLCASSLDVNQPQHFGDGTRLSIL.

The chain has TRBV24-1 and TRBJ2-1; perhaps TRBD2 as D (6 bases). Trimming pared 2 bases from V and 6 bases from J, leaving 13 bases between. This CDR3 region has 15 residues. The germline CDR1 and CDR2 sequences are KGHDR and SFDVKD. CDR3 nucleotides: TGTGCCACCAGTGATTCGACCGGGACTTTCAATGAGCAGTTCTTC. As protein: CATSDSTGTFNEQFF.

The chain joins TRBV9 to TRBJ1-1, with a possible D match to TRBD1 (5 bases). The CDR3 length is 15 residues. From germline, CDR1 is SGDLS and CDR2 YYNGEE. Trimming took off 2 bases at V and 0 bases at J, with 11 bases between the two ends. CDR3 amino acids: CASSVSGIMNTEAFF. The CDR3 nucleotides are TGTGCCAGCAGCGTGTCAGGGATTATGAACACTGAAGCTTTCTTT.

The rearrangement links TRBV4-3 to TRBJ1-2, with 10 positions matching TRBD1. The germline V gene has CDR1 LGHNA and CDR2 YSLEER. V trimming: 2 bases; J trimming: 8 bases; junction bases outside the gene matches: 2. CDR3 size: 13 residues. In nucleotides, the CDR3 is TGCGCCAGCAGCCAAAGGACAGGGGGAGGCTACACCTTC. Translating gives CASSQRTGGGYTF.

This chain joins TRBV9 and TRBJ1-3; weak D call: TRBD1 (5 bases). This CDR3 is 14 amino acids long. In germline, CDR1 is SGDLS, CDR2 YYNGEE. V lost 0 bases and J lost 3, with 7 bases in between. DNA of the CDR3: TGTGCCAGCAGCGTAGGCAGGGATGGAAACACCATATATTTT. Residues: CASSVGRDGNTIYF.

This chain connects TRBV7-2 to TRBJ1-1, with a tentative D call TRBD1 (6 bases). V gave up 5 bases and J gave up 0 bases, with 16 bases separating them. The length of the CDR3 is 16 residues. Germline lookup yields CDR1 SGHTA and CDR2 FQGNSA. The CDR3 DNA reads as TGTGCCAGCAGCACACAGGGCTCCCCATTGAACACTGAAGCTTTCTTT. It is translated as CASSTQGSPLNTEAFF. Looking up the rest from reference TRBV7-2 and TRBJ1-1 gives the full variable domain: GAGVSQSPSNKVTEKGKDVELRCDPISGHTALYWYRQSLGQGLEFLIYFQGNSAPDKSGLPSDRFSAERTGGSVSTLTIQRTQQEDSAVYLCASSTQGSPLNTEAFFGQGTRLTVV.

The CDR3 protein is CASTKGRAGEQYF. The CDR3 DNA is TGTGCCAGCACCAAGGGCCGGGCGGGCGAGCAGTACTTC. V gene TRBV12-3 or TRBV12-4 combines with J gene TRBJ2-7; D perhaps matches TRBD2 (5 bases). The CDR3 is made up of 13 amino acids. V was shortened by 7 bases and J by 6 bases, with 16 bases between the two germline ends.

The chain joins TRBV29-1 to TRBJ1-1, with D possibly matching TRBD1 (5 bases). V was cut by 4 bases and J by 1 base, with 13 bases left in between. Germline CDR1 and CDR2: SQVTM and ANQGSEA. The CDR3 extends over 14 amino acids. CDR3 in amino acids: CSVAIREGNTEAFF. CDR3 sequence (DNA): TGCAGCGTTGCAATCAGGGAGGGGAACACTGAAGCTTTCTTT.

The chain couples TRBV6-5 to TRBJ1-1; no firm D call. V lost 3 bases and J lost 4, with 9 bases in between. Looked up from germline, CDR1 is MNHEY and CDR2 is SVGAGI. This CDR3 is built from 13 residues. The CDR3 DNA reads as TGTGCCAGCAGTTATGGGGAGGTCACTGAAGCTTTCTTT. Translating it yields CASSYGEVTEAFF.

This sequence joins TRBV30 and TRBJ1-1; 10 bases match TRBD1. Germline CDR1 GTSNPN, CDR2 SVGIG (reference sequence). After removal of 3 bases from V and 5 bases from J, the junction contained 6 bases not matched to a gene. The CDR3 consists of 14 residues. The CDR3 nucleotides are TGTGCCTGGAGATGGACAGGGGGAAGTACTGAAGCTTTCTTT. Translation: CAWRWTGGSTEAFF.

The chain is built from TRBV5-6 and TRBJ2-5; maybe TRBD2 (5 bases). The CDR3 is made up of 16 amino acids. The germline gives CDR1 SGHDT, CDR2 YYEEEE. V was pared by 3 bases and J by 7 bases, with 22 bases between. CDR3 amino acids: CASSWGLGETAGTQYF. The CDR3 nucleotides read TGTGCCAGCAGCTGGGGTCTGGGAGAGACCGCCGGGACCCAGTACTTC.

V and J are TRBV7-9 and TRBJ2-1, with 9 bases matching TRBD2. The germline V gene encodes CDR1 SEHNR and CDR2 FQNEAQ (reference sequence). The V gene end was trimmed by 5 bases and the J gene end by 8 bases; junction bases not matched to a gene: 10. The CDR3 length is 15 residues. The CDR3 DNA reads as TGTGCCAGCAGCATCAGCGGGGGGATCACCGATGAGCAGTTCTTC. Translation: CASSISGGITDEQFF.

This clone was observed a few times. V usage is TRBV5-1 and J usage is TRBJ2-7, with D maybe TRBD2 (6 bases). V gave up 5 bases and J gave up 9 bases, with 21 bases separating them. Germline V lookup: CDR1 SGHRS, CDR2 YFSETQ. This CDR3 comprises 14 residues. The CDR3, as DNA: TGCGCCAGCAGGATAGGGACTGACTCCCCTCGGCAGTACTTC. Its translation is CASRIGTDSPRQYF.